A single sample is the source of the 20 T cell receptor beta chains below, sequenced in a study of blood T cell repertoires in COVID-19. The table came from immunoSEQ multiplex PCR; TCRdb's copy has only in-frame clones and leaves some out. The sample has under 200,000 clones; 70% to 90% are singletons. The sequenced sample was peripheral blood. The source of these receptors is a man in his 70s with active or convalescent COVID-19.

V is TRBV18 and J is TRBJ1-1; D is unclear. The V and J ends lost 2 bases and 4 bases respectively, with 8 bases between them. Germline V gene data show CDR1 as KGHSH and CDR2 as LQKENI. This CDR3 has 13 amino acids. In nucleotides, the CDR3 is TGTGCCAGCTCACCAGGAGTTGGCACTGAAGCTTTCTTT. Residues: CASSPGVGTEAFF.

The chain joins TRBV7-2 to TRBJ2-6; 8 bases match TRBD1. This CDR3 is built from 15 residues. Germline trimming cut 7 bases from V and 4 bases from J; bases unmatched to any gene: 6. Per germline, CDR1 SGHTA and CDR2 FQGNSA. CDR3 coding DNA: TGTGCCAGCACAGGGGGCGCTGTGGGGGCCAACGTCCTGACTTTC. As protein: CASTGGAVGANVLTF.

The J gene is TRBJ2-1, the V gene TRBV9; 14 bases map to TRBD2. The ends lost 3 bases at V and 0 bases at J; junction bases unmatched: 8. Germline loops: CDR1 SGDLS, CDR2 YYNGEE. The CDR3 is 19 residues long. The CDR3 DNA sequence: TGTGCCAGCAGCGAAAGCCCCGGACTAGCGGGGGGCTCCTACAATGAGCAGTTCTTC. This codes for CASSESPGLAGGSYNEQFF. Filled out from reference TRBV9 and TRBJ2-1, the complete variable domain reads DSGVTQTPKHLITATGQRVTLRCSPRSGDLSVYWYQQSLDQGLQFLIQYYNGEERAKGNILERFSAQQFPDLHSELNLSSLELGDSALYFCASSESPGLAGGSYNEQFFGPGTRLTVL.

The count of this clone is one. The chain uses TRBV4-3 and TRBJ2-7; D is undetermined. The V end lost 4 bases, the J end lost 0 bases, and 10 bases lay between the germline ends. The CDR3 runs 14 residues. Germline V lookup: CDR1 LGHNA, CDR2 YSLEER. CDR3 nucleotides: TGCGCCAGCAGCCTGGGCACCAGCTCCTACGAGCAGTACTTC. Protein product: CASSLGTSSYEQYF.

This clone was detected once. This chain joins TRBV7-9 and TRBJ1-4, with 9 positions matching TRBD1. Germline assignment: CDR1 SEHNR and CDR2 FQNEAQ (reference sequence). Trimming removed 7 bases from V and 3 bases from J; junction bases left unmatched: 3. The CDR3 runs 14 residues. The CDR3 protein is CASTRTGANEKLFF. CDR3 DNA sequence: TGTGCCAGCACCCGGACAGGGGCTAATGAAAAACTGTTTTTT.

The CDR3 coding sequence is TGTGCCAGCAGTGAACGGACAGAGGGAAACACCATATATTTT. Translated, it gives CASSERTEGNTIYF. The rearrangement joins TRBV6-1 to TRBJ1-3; possible D gene TRBD1, 6 bases. Looked up from germline, CDR1 is MNHNS and CDR2 is SASEGT. CDR3 size: 14 residues. V was clipped by 2 bases and J by 4 bases, with 9 bases between them.

The rearrangement joins TRBV2 to TRBJ2-2; 8 bases are a match to TRBD1. Germline-derived CDR1 and CDR2 are SNHLY and FYNNEI. The CDR3 consists of 17 residues. The ends lost 1 base at V and 2 bases at J; junction bases unmatched: 6. The DNA of the CDR3 is TGTGCCAGCAGTGAAGGGCCAGGGGGCGAAAACACCGGGGAGCTGTTTTTT. It translates to CASSEGPGGENTGELFF.

The chain recombines TRBV5-1 with TRBJ1-1, with D possibly TRBD1 on 5 matching bases. In germline, CDR1 is SGHRS, CDR2 YFSETQ. The CDR3 is 12 amino acids. The V end was cut by 2 bases, the J end by 13 bases, with 15 bases between. The CDR3 sequence is CASSLAPGKVFF. The CDR3 bases are TGCGCCAGCAGCTTAGCGCCAGGGAAGGTTTTCTTT.

This clone was detected many times. This CDR3 is CASRVPGQGEKLFF. CDR3 DNA: TGTGCCAGCAGGGTCCCGGGACAGGGGGAAAAACTGTTTTTT. The chain is built from TRBV28 and TRBJ1-4; 10 bases align to TRBD1. The V gene end was trimmed by 6 bases and the J gene end by 8 bases; junction bases not matched to a gene: 6. CDR3 length equals 14 residues. Germline V gene data show CDR1 as MDHEN and CDR2 as SYDVKM.

The gene calls are TRBV6-2 or TRBV6-3 and TRBJ1-5, with 8 bases lining up with TRBD1. Germline V gene sequence: CDR1 MNHEY, CDR2 SVGEGT. CDR3 length: 14 amino acids. The trim removed 5 bases at V and 3 bases at J, leaving 3 bases unmatched. The CDR3 nucleotides read TGTGCCAGCAGTACGGGACAGGTCAATCAGCCCCAGCATTTT. This codes for CASSTGQVNQPQHF.

This rearrangement joins TRBV20-1 to TRBJ1-1; TRBD1 matches 8 bases. The CDR3 has 15 amino acids. Trimming took 3 bases from V and 0 from J; bases not matched to a gene: 6. Looked up from germline, CDR1 is DFQATT and CDR2 is SNEGSKA (reference sequence). CDR3 protein: CSASGQGRLNTEAFF. DNA of the CDR3: TGCAGTGCTAGTGGACAGGGAAGATTGAACACTGAAGCTTTCTTT.

The gene calls are TRBV2 and TRBJ2-1; the match to TRBD2 covers 14 bases. With V trimmed by 7 bases and J by 7 bases, 9 bases remained unmatched. The CDR3 runs to 16 residues. Germline lookup yields CDR1 SNHLY and CDR2 FYNNEI. CDR3: CASTGGTSGSWNEQFF. The CDR3 bases are TGTGCCAGCACTGGTGGGACTAGCGGGAGTTGGAATGAGCAGTTCTTC.

The chain joins TRBV5-4 to TRBJ1-6; D is uncertain. CDR3 length: 16 residues. Per germline, CDR1 SGHNT and CDR2 YYREEE (reference sequence). Trimming left V 0 bases short and J 7 bases short, with 14 bases between. The CDR3 nucleotides are TGTGCCAGCAGCTTGGACACAGCAAGCACCAATTCACCCCTCCACTTT. Translated: CASSLDTASTNSPLHF.

This clone was seen just once. The gene calls are TRBV20-1 and TRBJ1-1; D is unclear. Germline V CDR1 and CDR2: DFQATT, SNEGSKA (reference sequence). The CDR3 covers 10 residues. Trimming shortened V by 6 bases and J by 8 bases, and 10 bases separated the two germline ends. CDR3 nucleotide sequence: TGCAGTGCCAACTCCGCAGAAGCTTTCTTT. Its translation: CSANSAEAFF.

This clone was counted once. V usage is TRBV10-2 and J usage is TRBJ2-7, with a possible D match to TRBD2 (5 bases). Germline CDR1 reads WSHSY; CDR2 reads SAAADI. The CDR3 loop spans 15 amino acids. Between the trimmed V and J ends, which lost 7 bases and 2 bases, there was a span of 18 bases. The CDR3 region is CASTFGRGTTYEQYF. The DNA of the CDR3 is TGCGCCAGCACCTTCGGACGGGGAACCACCTACGAGCAGTACTTC.

This clone was seen just once. This chain connects TRBV7-8 to TRBJ1-2; maybe TRBD1 (5 bases). The V and J ends lost 5 bases and 2 bases respectively, with 18 bases between them. CDR3 size: 16 residues. Germline-derived CDR1 and CDR2 are SGHVS and FQNEAQ. This CDR3 reads CASSAPGRTRNYGYTF. CDR3 nucleotides: TGTGCCAGCAGCGCCCCCGGCAGGACACGAAACTATGGCTACACCTTC.

The chain combines TRBV28 with TRBJ2-7; 9 bases fit TRBD2. Germline V gene data show CDR1 as MDHEN and CDR2 as SYDVKM. After removal of 6 bases from V and 6 bases from J, the junction contained 12 bases not matched to a gene. The CDR3 consists of 15 residues. This CDR3 reads CASSTPRTSVFEQYF. The DNA of the CDR3 is TGTGCCAGCAGCACGCCCCGGACTAGCGTCTTCGAGCAGTACTTC. Full variable domain (missing parts from reference TRBV28 and TRBJ2-7): DVKVTQSSRYLVKRTGEKVFLECVQDMDHENMFWYRQDPGLGLRLIYFSYDVKMKEKGDIPEGYSVSREKKERFSLILESASTNQTSMYLCASSTPRTSVFEQYFGPGTRLTVT.

The chain uses TRBV14 and TRBJ1-2, with 8 bases that match TRBD1. CDR1 and CDR2 from the germline V gene are SGHDN and FVKESK. The V and J ends lost 2 bases and 4 bases, in that order; junction bases with no gene match: 9. CDR3 length equals 16 residues. CDR3 in DNA: TGTGCCAGCAGCCAACTCGGACAGGGCACTACCTATGGCTACACCTTC. Translating it yields CASSQLGQGTTYGYTF.

This chain uses TRBV10-2 with TRBJ2-7, with 12 bases lining up with TRBD1. V was pared by 2 bases and J by 3 bases, with 5 bases of the junction left unmatched. Germline CDR1 and CDR2: WSHSY and SAAADI. The CDR3 loop spans 16 amino acids. The DNA for the CDR3 is TGCGCCAGCAGTGAGCTGGGGACAGGGGGCGTCTACGAGCAGTACTTC. It encodes CASSELGTGGVYEQYF.

V is TRBV6-5 and J is TRBJ2-1, with D unclear. V gave up 6 bases and J gave up 6 bases, with 9 bases separating them. The CDR3 spans 12 residues. In germline, CDR1 is MNHEY, CDR2 SVGAGI. The DNA of the CDR3 is TGTGCCAGCAGGACACGATTCAATGAGCAGTTCTTC. It is translated as CASRTRFNEQFF.